The sequence of this TCR beta chain was determined in a study of blood T cell repertoires in COVID-19. Germline V gives CDR1 DFQATT, CDR2 SNEGSKA (reference sequence). V was clipped by 3 bases and J by 5 bases; unmatched bases: 5. This CDR3 comprises 13 residues. Original handling: Amplification of reference gene primers provided the estimated nucleated cell counts. The method was immunoSEQ multiplex PCR; TCRdb's version includes in-frame clones alone and lacks a portion of them. V, J and clone size were drawn from that table, and D and trimming were deduced from the DNA. The sample shows about 19,000 clones, about 88% of them seen only once.

The chain has TRBV20-1 and TRBJ2-5; 8 bases match TRBD2. What was sequenced was peripheral blood. This sequence was found in a human donor in a cohort sampled during active COVID-19. The CDR3 DNA sequence: TGCAGTGCTAGTAGGTTAGCGGGGGAGACCCAGTACTTC. Its protein product is CSASRLAGETQYF.